This T cell receptor beta chain emerged from a study of blood T cell repertoires in COVID-19. Study background: The United States, Italy and Spain provided the acute and convalescent COVID-19 samples. PBMCs, B-cell-depleted T cells, or T cells provided the cDNA or gDNA that made up the material.

Here immunoSEQ multiplex PCR was the method, and the copy in TCRdb shows in-frame clones only, minus some. The data contain more than 85,000 clones, approximately 85% of them singletons. The CDR3 is 18 amino acids. The sample consisted of peripheral blood. The clonotype was recovered from a human donor in a cohort sampled during active COVID-19. This chain uses TRBV7-5 with TRBJ2-3; TRBD2, the D gene given by the table, was not confirmed from the DNA. TRBV7-5 is a pseudogene segment. The CDR3 sequence is CVRSLGLAGYCSTDTQYF. CDR3 bases: TGTGTCAGAAGCTTAGGGCTAGCGGGCTACTGTAGCACAGATACGCAGTATTTT.